A single sample is the source of the 22 T cell receptor beta chains below, sequenced in a study of cytomegalovirus exposure and HLA in healthy donors. The primer mix had 60 Vbeta and 13 Jbeta primers. Profiling relied on immunoSEQ multiplex PCR, and the TCRdb table lists in-frame clones only, not all of them. The sample lists approximately 240,000 clones; 80% to 90% were seen once. The material sequenced was PBMCs. The receptor source for this set is a woman younger than 30 in good health and CMV-seronegative.

This chain uses TRBV5-6 with TRBJ2-7, with 8 positions matching TRBD2. Germline CDR1 and CDR2: SGHDT and YYEEEE. V lost 0 bases to trimming and J lost 1 base; unmatched junction nucleotides: 6. The length of the CDR3 is 16 residues. The CDR3 reads CASSLVAASGSYEQYF. In DNA form, the CDR3 reads TGTGCCAGCAGCTTGGTGGCAGCTAGCGGGTCCTACGAGCAGTACTTC.

The V gene is TRBV10-3, the J gene TRBJ2-5; 12 bases are shared with TRBD2. Losses at the gene ends were 2 bases for V and 2 bases for J; bases not matched to a gene: 0. CDR1 is ENHRY and CDR2 is SYGVKD in the germline V gene. The CDR3 extends over 15 amino acids. CDR3 DNA sequence: TGTGCCATCAGTGAGGGACTAGCGGGACAAGAGACCCAGTACTTC. This encodes CAISEGLAGQETQYF.

The chain joins TRBV7-9 to TRBJ1-4; D perhaps matches TRBD1 (5 bases). The length of the CDR3 is 14 residues. Trimming cost V 1 base and J 7 bases, with 10 bases left between them. Germline lookup yields CDR1 SEHNR and CDR2 FQNEAQ (reference sequence). The CDR3 region is CASSLGAGGEKLFF. The DNA for the CDR3 is TGTGCCAGCAGCTTAGGGGCCGGGGGTGAAAAACTGTTTTTT.

The genes are TRBV10-3 and TRBJ1-2; no definite D call. There are 15 residues in the CDR3. V lost 0 bases and J lost 4, with 12 bases in between. Germline assignment: CDR1 ENHRY and CDR2 SYGVKD. The CDR3 protein is CAISESPGIGYGYTF. For the CDR3, the DNA is TGTGCCATCAGTGAGTCGCCGGGGATCGGCTATGGCTACACCTTC.

The chain recombines TRBV6-5 with TRBJ2-3; 7 bases are a match to TRBD1. CDR1 is MNHEY and CDR2 is SVGAGI in the germline V gene. Unmatched junction bases numbered 9, after V lost 0 bases and J lost 6 bases. The CDR3 totals 16 residues. The DNA of the CDR3 is TGTGCCAGCAGTTACTCGGAGACAGGGAAGGGTGATACGCAGTATTTT. This encodes CASSYSETGKGDTQYF.

This sequence joins TRBV5-1 and TRBJ2-1; D is unclear. CDR1 is SGHRS, CDR2 YFSETQ, per germline. The CDR3 consists of 15 residues. Between the trimmed V and J ends, which lost 0 bases and 0 bases, there was a span of 7 bases. CDR3 protein: CASSLVQSSYNEQFF. CDR3 bases: TGCGCCAGCAGCTTGGTACAGAGCTCCTACAATGAGCAGTTCTTC.

In its sample, this clone was seen a few times. The chain uses TRBV25-1 and TRBJ1-1, with TRBD1 as a possible D gene (6 bases). The CDR3 has 13 residues. Germline lookup yields CDR1 MGHDK and CDR2 SYGVNS. Trimming left V 8 bases short and J 1 base short, with 11 bases between. The CDR3 nucleotides read TGTGCCAGCCGGCCGGGACAGAACACTGAAGCTTTCTTT. Its protein product is CASRPGQNTEAFF.

The V call is TRBV6-6, the J call TRBJ1-5; weak D call: TRBD1 (5 bases). Trimming pared 2 bases from V and 1 base from J, leaving 6 bases between. The germline CDR1 and CDR2 sequences are MNHNY and SVGAGI (reference sequence). The CDR3 loop spans 14 amino acids. The CDR3 is CASSYRGSNQPQHF. DNA for the CDR3: TGTGCCAGCAGTTACAGGGGAAGCAATCAGCCCCAGCATTTT.

This chain uses TRBV4-3 with TRBJ2-7, with TRBD1 matching over 9 bases. J gave up 5 bases and V 4 bases, and 9 bases lay outside the gene matches. Germline CDR1 is LGHNA and CDR2 is YSLEER. The CDR3 has 15 residues. The CDR3 DNA follows: TGCGCCAGCAGCCGCTCCGGGACAGGGTTTGACGAGCAGTACTTC. This encodes CASSRSGTGFDEQYF.

This clone was observed a single time. The rearrangement uses TRBV11-2 and TRBJ2-7; a possible D gene is TRBD1 (5 bases). Germline CDR1 SGHAT, CDR2 FQNNGV. Trimming took 0 bases from V and 3 from J, leaving 6 bases between them. This CDR3 has 13 residues. CDR3 coding DNA: TGTGCCAGCAGCTTAGACAGGGTCTACGAGCAGTACTTC. Amino acids: CASSLDRVYEQYF.

The chain combines TRBV19 with TRBJ2-7; the match to TRBD1 covers 7 bases. CDR1 is LNHDA, CDR2 SQIVND, per germline (reference sequence). Trimming at V came to 10 bases and at J to 0 bases, leaving 6 bases not matched to a gene. The CDR3 is 13 residues long. CDR3 in amino acids: CATMTGTSYEQYF. Here the CDR3 DNA reads TGTGCCACCATGACAGGGACCTCCTACGAGCAGTACTTC.

The genes are TRBV21-1 and TRBJ1-4; the D segment call TRBD1 is taken from the table without a DNA check. TRBV21-1 is recorded as a pseudogene. This CDR3 spans 12 amino acids. DNA of the CDR3: TGTGCCAGCTGGCAGGGGGGTGAAAAACTGTTTTTT. The encoded protein is CASWQGGEKLFF.

In DNA, the CDR3 is TGCGCCAGCAGCCAAGCCAGGGCTAACTATGGCTACACCTTC. Protein product: CASSQARANYGYTF. The rearrangement links TRBV4-3 to TRBJ1-2; weak D call: TRBD1 (5 bases). This CDR3 comprises 14 residues. Germline V gene lookup returns CDR1 LGHNA and CDR2 YSLEER. Trimming removed 1 base at V and 0 bases at J, with 6 bases between.

The chain links TRBV4-2 to TRBJ1-1; maybe TRBD1 (5 bases). The germline V and J ends were trimmed by 8 bases and 5 bases, with 18 bases remaining between them. Germline V CDR1 and CDR2: LGHNA, YNFKEQ. The CDR3 length is 14 residues. DNA of the CDR3: TGTGCCAGCCAATGGGAGACCCGGGGGACTGAAGCTTTCTTT. Its protein is CASQWETRGTEAFF.

The genes are TRBV5-1 and TRBJ1-4, with TRBD1 as a possible D gene (6 bases). Per the germline V gene, CDR1 is SGHRS and CDR2 is YFSETQ. The CDR3 totals 13 residues. V was pared by 4 bases and J by 8 bases, with 12 bases between. CDR3 nucleotides: TGCGCCAGCAGCGAGGGACACGGGGAAAAACTGTTTTTT. This gives the protein CASSEGHGEKLFF.

The genes are TRBV5-4 and TRBJ1-5; TRBD1 is a possible D gene (5 bases). The CDR3 runs 14 residues. Trimming cost V 4 bases and J 9 bases, with 17 bases left between them. The germline gives CDR1 SGHNT, CDR2 YYREEE (reference sequence). The CDR3 DNA reads TGTGCCAGCAGCGCGAAAGGAGGGACGACGCCCCAGCATTTT. Translation: CASSAKGGTTPQHF.

The chain couples TRBV4-2 to TRBJ2-1; TRBD2 matches at 8 bases. Trimming took 3 bases from V and 4 from J; bases not matched to a gene: 5. CDR1 is LGHNA, CDR2 YNFKEQ, per germline. The length of the CDR3 is 15 residues. CDR3 protein: CASSHQLADYNEQFF. CDR3 DNA: TGTGCCAGCAGCCATCAACTAGCGGATTACAATGAGCAGTTCTTC.

The V call is TRBV4-1, the J call TRBJ2-3, with D uncertain. Germline loops: CDR1 MGHRA, CDR2 YSYEKL. The CDR3 extends over 12 amino acids. V gave up 1 base and J gave up 5 bases, with 4 bases separating them. The CDR3 sequence: CASSQVRDTQYF. CDR3 coding DNA: TGCGCCAGCAGCCAAGTGAGAGATACGCAGTATTTT.

V gene TRBV4-2 combines with J gene TRBJ2-7; 10 bases agree with TRBD2. Germline CDR1 LGHNA, CDR2 YNFKEQ. Losses at the gene ends were 3 bases for V and 3 bases for J; bases not matched to a gene: 11. CDR3 length: 17 amino acids. The CDR3 protein is CASSHRGLAGAHYEQYF. The CDR3 DNA follows: TGTGCCAGCAGCCACCGAGGGCTAGCGGGAGCCCACTACGAGCAGTACTTC.

This sequence joins TRBV7-8 and TRBJ1-5; 9 bases match TRBD1. This CDR3 has 19 amino acids. V lost 1 base, J lost 0 bases, and 10 bases stayed unmatched. From germline, CDR1 is SGHVS and CDR2 FQNEAQ. The DNA of the CDR3 is TGTGCCAGCAGCTTAGAAAGGGACAGGGCGCTTTATAGCAATCAGCCCCAGCATTTT. It specifies CASSLERDRALYSNQPQHF.

J is TRBJ1-2 and V is TRBV28; the D gene is possibly TRBD1 (6 bases). The germline V gene encodes CDR1 MDHEN and CDR2 SYDVKM. V was clipped by 5 bases and J by 0 bases, with 22 bases between them. This CDR3 has 18 residues. Written as DNA, the CDR3 is TGTGCCAGCAGTCCCTTAAGACCCGACAGGAAGGCTAACTATGGCTACACCTTC. Protein sequence: CASSPLRPDRKANYGYTF.

The DNA for the CDR3 is TGTGCCAGTAGTATAGCCCGGGAATACGAGCAGTACTTC. Translated: CASSIAREYEQYF. The V gene is TRBV19, the J gene TRBJ2-7; the D gene is possibly TRBD2 (5 bases). The germline CDR1 and CDR2 sequences are LNHDA and SQIVND (reference sequence). The V gene lost 1 base and the J gene lost 4 bases, with 8 bases spanning the gap. The CDR3 sequence is 13 residues long.